This T cell receptor beta chain was sequenced during a study of cytomegalovirus exposure and HLA in healthy donors. Findings and limits, study-wide: A later analysis linked about 17,000 TCR beta sequences to HLA alleles at 0.05 false discovery rate. The HLA-A and HLA-B alleles of most subjects were reportedly predicted accurately from TCR beta sequences. In an earlier analysis, most TCR beta V segments were productive about 87% or about 30% of the time. CMV serostatus was the only recorded immune exposure for donors.

The study ran its PCR with 60 Vbeta and 13 Jbeta primers. Sequencing was performed with immunoSEQ multiplex PCR; in TCRdb, only in-frame clones are kept and a portion is missing. Of some 210,000 clones listed, around 87% were seen once; the top ten hold 1% to 1.5%. Worth noting for this clone: Antigen unknown.

The CDR3 is 15 amino acids. V lost 4 bases to trimming and J lost 4 bases; unmatched junction nucleotides: 7. In germline, CDR1 is SGHRS, CDR2 YFSETQ. The TCR comes from a man between 25 and 39 years old in good health and CMV-seronegative. The sequenced sample was PBMCs. The rearrangement joins TRBV5-1 to TRBJ2-7, with 11 bases that match TRBD1. The CDR3 protein is CASSRGGQGAYEQYF. As DNA, the CDR3 is TGCGCCAGCAGCCGAGGCGGACAGGGGGCTTACGAGCAGTACTTC.